The rows below give T cell receptor beta chains drawn from one sample of a study of vaccination and CD4 T cells after COVID-19. Which antigens these TCRs recognize remains unknown. TCRdb reprocessed the PCR reads via MiXCR and lists one record per CDR3 protein. The sample contains under 25,000 distinct CDR3 sequences, more than 20% of which appear only once. Sequencing input: cultured CD4+ T cells from blood. The receptor set was obtained from a human donor with COVID-19. CDR3s include the opening cysteine and the closing phenylalanine or tryptophan. Fields, in order: CDR3 length, clone size, D gene, J gene, V gene, CDR3 DNA, CDR3 protein. A D gene is named only where the DNA matches it firmly. Not every row has a clone size; where given, it reads once, few, many or a size class.

length: 16; size: NA; D: TRBD1; J: TRBJ1-5; V: TRBV19; DNA: TGTGCCAGTAGTATAGGGGACAGGGGCTCGAGTGGACCCCAGCATTTT; CDR3: CASSIGDRGSSGPQHF
length: 12; size: few; D: TRBD1; J: TRBJ1-2; V: TRBV29-1; DNA: TGCAGCGTTGACCCGGGACAGGGAGGCTACACCTTC; CDR3: CSVDPGQGGYTF
length: 13; size: large; D: NA; J: TRBJ1-4; V: TRBV10-1; DNA: TGCGCCAGCAGCCGGGTCACTAATGAAAAACTGTTTTTT; CDR3: CASSRVTNEKLFF
length: 13; size: NA; D: TRBD1; J: TRBJ1-2; V: TRBV6-4; DNA: TGTGCCAGCGTGGGGACAGGGGCCTATGGCTACACCTTC; CDR3: CASVGTGAYGYTF
length: 13; size: NA; D: NA; J: TRBJ2-7; V: TRBV6-1; DNA: TGTGCCAGCACCAATCCCCCAGGCTACGAGCAGTACTTC; CDR3: CASTNPPGYEQYF
length: 15; size: NA; D: TRBD1; J: TRBJ2-1; V: TRBV7-2; DNA: TGTGCCAGCAGCTTCCTTGCCGGGACAGGCAATGAGCAGTTCTTC; CDR3: CASSFLAGTGNEQFF
length: 11; size: few; D: NA; J: TRBJ1-2; V: TRBV19; DNA: TGTGCCAGTAGTCGTAACTATGGCTACACCTTC; CDR3: CASSRNYGYTF
length: 15; size: NA; D: TRBD1; J: TRBJ1-6; V: TRBV2; DNA: TGTGCCAGCAGTGCGGCTGGACAGGGGACGGGACCCCTCCACTTT; CDR3: CASSAAGQGTGPLHF
length: 13; size: NA; D: NA; J: TRBJ1-1; V: TRBV5-1; DNA: TGCGCCAGCAGGGTGGTTTTGAACACTGAAGCTTTCTTT; CDR3: CASRVVLNTEAFF
length: 15; size: NA; D: NA; J: TRBJ1-2; V: TRBV21-1; DNA: TGTGCCAGCAGCAAAACAGGGAGGACTAACTATGGCTACACCTTC; CDR3: CASSKTGRTNYGYTF
length: 14; size: once; D: TRBD1; J: TRBJ2-7; V: TRBV27; DNA: TGTGCCAGCAGACGGACAGGGGATTCCTACGAGCAGTACTTC; CDR3: CASRRTGDSYEQYF
length: 13; size: NA; D: NA; J: TRBJ1-2; V: TRBV6-1; DNA: TGTGCCAGCAGTCCGGGCCTTGTCGGGGGCTACACCTTC; CDR3: CASSPGLVGGYTF
length: 13; size: NA; D: TRBD1; J: TRBJ1-2; V: TRBV19; DNA: TGTGCCAGTAGGCTGGGACAGACCTATGGCTACACCTTC; CDR3: CASRLGQTYGYTF
length: 14; size: few; D: NA; J: TRBJ2-1; V: TRBV11-2; DNA: TGTGCCAGCAGTCTTCGGGGGAGTAACAATGAGCAGTTCTTC; CDR3: CASSLRGSNNEQFF